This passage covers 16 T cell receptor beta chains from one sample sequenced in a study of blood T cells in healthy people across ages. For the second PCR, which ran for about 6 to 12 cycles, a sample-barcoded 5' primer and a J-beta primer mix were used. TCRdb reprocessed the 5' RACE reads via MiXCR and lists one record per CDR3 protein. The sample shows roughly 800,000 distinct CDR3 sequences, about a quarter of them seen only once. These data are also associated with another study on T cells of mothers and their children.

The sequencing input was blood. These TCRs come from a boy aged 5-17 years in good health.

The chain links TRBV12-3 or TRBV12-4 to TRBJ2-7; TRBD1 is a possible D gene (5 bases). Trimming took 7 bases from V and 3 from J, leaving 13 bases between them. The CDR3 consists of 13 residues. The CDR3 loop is CASKPGRVYEQYF. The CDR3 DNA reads TGTGCCAGCAAACCGGGCAGGGTCTACGAGCAGTACTTC.

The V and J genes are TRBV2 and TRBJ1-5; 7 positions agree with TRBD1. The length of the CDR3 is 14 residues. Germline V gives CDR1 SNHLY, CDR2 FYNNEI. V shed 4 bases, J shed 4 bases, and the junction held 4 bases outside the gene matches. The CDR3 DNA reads TGTGCCAGCAGTGGAGGACAGGTTAATCAGCCCCAGCATTTT. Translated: CASSGGQVNQPQHF. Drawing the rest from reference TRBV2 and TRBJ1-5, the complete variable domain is EPEVTQTPSHQVTQMGQEVILRCVPISNHLYFYWYRQILGQKVEFLVSFYNNEISEKSEIFDDQFSVERPDGSNFTLKIRSTKLEDSAMYFCASSGGQVNQPQHFGDGTRLSIL.

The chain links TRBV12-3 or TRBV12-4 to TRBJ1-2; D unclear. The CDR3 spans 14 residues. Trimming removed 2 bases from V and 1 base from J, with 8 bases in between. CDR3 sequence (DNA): TGTGCCAGCAGTTTATTTAGTCTTAACTATGGCTACACCTTC. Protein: CASSLFSLNYGYTF.

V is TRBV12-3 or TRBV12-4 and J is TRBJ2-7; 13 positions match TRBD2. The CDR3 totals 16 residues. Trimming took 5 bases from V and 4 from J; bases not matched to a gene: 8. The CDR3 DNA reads TGTGCCAGCAGTCCCATCGGGACTAGCGGGGTTTACGAGCAGTACTTC. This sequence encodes CASSPIGTSGVYEQYF.

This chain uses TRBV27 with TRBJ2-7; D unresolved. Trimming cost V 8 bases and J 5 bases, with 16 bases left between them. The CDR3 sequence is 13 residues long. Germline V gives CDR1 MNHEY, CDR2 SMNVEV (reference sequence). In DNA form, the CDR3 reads TGTGCCAGCTCCTTCGCGGTAAGCGACGAGCAGTACTTC. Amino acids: CASSFAVSDEQYF.

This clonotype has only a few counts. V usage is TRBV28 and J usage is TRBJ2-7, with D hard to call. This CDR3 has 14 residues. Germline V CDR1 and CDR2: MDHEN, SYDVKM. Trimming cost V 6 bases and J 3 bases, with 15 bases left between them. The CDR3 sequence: CASSPPTGGYEQYF. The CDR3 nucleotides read TGTGCCAGCAGCCCGCCTACCGGCGGCTACGAGCAGTACTTC.

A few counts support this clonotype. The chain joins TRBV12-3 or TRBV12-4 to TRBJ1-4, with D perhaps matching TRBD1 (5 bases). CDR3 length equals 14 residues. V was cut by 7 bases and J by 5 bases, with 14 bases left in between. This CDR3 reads CASTLGRPNEKLFF. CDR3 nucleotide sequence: TGTGCCAGCACCTTGGGACGGCCGAATGAAAAACTGTTTTTT.

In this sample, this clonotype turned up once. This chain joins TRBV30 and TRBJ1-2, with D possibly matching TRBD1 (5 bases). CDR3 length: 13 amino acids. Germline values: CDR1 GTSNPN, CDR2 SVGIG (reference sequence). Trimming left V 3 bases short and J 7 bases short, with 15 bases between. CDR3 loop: CAWSQGGGPGYTF. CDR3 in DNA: TGTGCCTGGAGCCAAGGTGGGGGTCCTGGCTACACCTTC.

The CDR3 region has the DNA TGCGCCAGCAGCTTGAGGGGGGCCACGAGGGAGACCCAGTACTTC. Its translation is CASSLRGATRETQYF. V is TRBV5-1 and J is TRBJ2-5, with D perhaps matching TRBD1 or TRBD2 (6 bases each). With 1 base removed from V and 5 bases from J, the gap between germline ends came to 15 bases. The length of the CDR3 is 15 residues. Per the germline V gene, CDR1 is SGHRS and CDR2 is YFSETQ. Based on the CDR3 plus reference TRBV5-1 and TRBJ2-5, the full variable domain is KAGVTQTPRYLIKTRGQQVTLSCSPISGHRSVSWYQQTPGQGLQFLFEYFSETQRNKGNFPGRFSGRQFSNSRSEMNVSTLELGDSALYLCASSLRGATRETQYFGPGTRLLVL.

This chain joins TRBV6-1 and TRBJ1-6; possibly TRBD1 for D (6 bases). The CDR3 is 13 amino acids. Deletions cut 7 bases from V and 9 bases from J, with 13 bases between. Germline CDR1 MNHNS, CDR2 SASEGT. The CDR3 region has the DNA TGTGCCAGCATCCGGGACAATCTTTCACCCCTCCACTTT. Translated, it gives CASIRDNLSPLHF.

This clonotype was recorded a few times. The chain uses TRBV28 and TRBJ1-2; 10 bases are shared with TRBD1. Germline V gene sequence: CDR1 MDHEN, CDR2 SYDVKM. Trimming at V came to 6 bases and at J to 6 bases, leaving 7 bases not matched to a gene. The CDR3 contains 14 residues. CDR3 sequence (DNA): TGTGCCAGCAGACAGACAGGGGGCGCCGATGGCTACACCTTC. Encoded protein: CASRQTGGADGYTF.

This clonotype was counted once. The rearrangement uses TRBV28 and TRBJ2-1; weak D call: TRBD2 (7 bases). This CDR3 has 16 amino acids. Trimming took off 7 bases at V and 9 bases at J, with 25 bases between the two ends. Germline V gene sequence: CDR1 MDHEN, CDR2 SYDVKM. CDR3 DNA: TGTGCCAGCAATTCCCTAGCGGCTAGGGGGTTAGGTGAGCAGTTCTTC. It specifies CASNSLAARGLGEQFF.

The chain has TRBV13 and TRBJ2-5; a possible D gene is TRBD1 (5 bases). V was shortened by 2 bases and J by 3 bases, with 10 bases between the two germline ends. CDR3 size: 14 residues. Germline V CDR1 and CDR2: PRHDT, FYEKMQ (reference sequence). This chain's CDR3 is CASSLWGREETQYF. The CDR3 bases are TGTGCCAGCAGCTTATGGGGCAGAGAAGAGACCCAGTACTTC.

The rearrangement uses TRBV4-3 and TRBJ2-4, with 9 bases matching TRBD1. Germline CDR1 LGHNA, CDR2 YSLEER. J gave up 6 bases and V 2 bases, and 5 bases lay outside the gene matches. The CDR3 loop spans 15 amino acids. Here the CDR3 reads CASSQTDRGINIQYF. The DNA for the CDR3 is TGCGCCAGCAGCCAAACCGACAGGGGGATAAACATTCAGTACTTC.

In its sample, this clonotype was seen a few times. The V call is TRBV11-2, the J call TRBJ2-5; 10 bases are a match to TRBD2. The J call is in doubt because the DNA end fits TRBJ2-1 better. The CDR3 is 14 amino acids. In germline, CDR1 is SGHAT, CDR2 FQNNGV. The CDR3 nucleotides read TGTGCCAGCAGCTCAGGGACTAGCGTAAATGAGCAGTTCTTC. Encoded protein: CASSSGTSVNEQFF.

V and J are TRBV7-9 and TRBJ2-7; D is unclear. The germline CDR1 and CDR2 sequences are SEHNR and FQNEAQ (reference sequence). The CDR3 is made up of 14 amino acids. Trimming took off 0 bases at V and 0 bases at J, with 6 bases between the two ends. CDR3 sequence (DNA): TGTGCCAGCAGCTTAGCACAGAGCTCCTACGAGCAGTACTTC. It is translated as CASSLAQSSYEQYF.